These T cell receptor beta chains were read from a single sample in a study of blood T cell repertoires in COVID-19. Clones were read by immunoSEQ multiplex PCR, and TCRdb kept only the in-frame ones, dropping some. The sample holds over 35,000 clones; about 88% are singletons and the top ten take about 20%. The sample taken for sequencing was peripheral blood. These receptor sequences come from a man aged 65 to 85 with active COVID-19. The CDR3 runs from the conserved cysteine through the conserved F or W. D genes are given only for firm matches. Clone size, where shown, is once, few, many, or a class for clones that have expanded.

clone_size: -; j_call: TRBJ1-2; v_call: TRBV28; d_call: TRBD1; cdr3_aa: CASRRQGENYGYTF; cdr3_nt: TGTGCCAGCAGGCGACAGGGGGAAAACTATGGCTACACCTTC
clone_size: -; j_call: TRBJ2-7; v_call: TRBV18; d_call: TRBD1; cdr3_aa: CASSSRGQGSLEQYF; cdr3_nt: TGTGCCAGCTCAAGCAGGGGACAGGGAAGTTTGGAGCAGTACTTC
clone_size: -; j_call: TRBJ2-6; v_call: TRBV24-1; d_call: -; cdr3_aa: CATSGSVSSRVLTF; cdr3_nt: TGTGCCACCAGTGGATCGGTGTCCTCTAGGGTCCTGACTTTC
clone_size: -; j_call: TRBJ2-1; v_call: TRBV20-1; d_call: -; cdr3_aa: CSAPHYNEQFF; cdr3_nt: TGCAGTGCCCCACACTACAATGAGCAGTTCTTC
clone_size: -; j_call: TRBJ2-5; v_call: TRBV5-6; d_call: -; cdr3_aa: CASSWGRSGYAETQYF; cdr3_nt: TGTGCCAGCAGCTGGGGTCGCTCAGGGTACGCAGAGACCCAGTACTTC
clone_size: once; j_call: TRBJ2-7; v_call: TRBV28; d_call: TRBD2; cdr3_aa: CASSSPPASGRAGVLF; cdr3_nt: TGTGCCAGCAGTTCCCCCCCGGCTAGCGGGAGGGCCGGAGTCCTCTTC
clone_size: -; j_call: TRBJ2-7; v_call: TRBV25-1; d_call: TRBD1; cdr3_aa: CASPPSGTVFSNEQYF; cdr3_nt: TGTGCCAGCCCTCCCTCCGGGACAGTTTTCAGCAACGAGCAGTACTTC
clone_size: -; j_call: TRBJ2-1; v_call: TRBV11-2; d_call: TRBD2; cdr3_aa: CASSLGPSGNNEQFF; cdr3_nt: TGTGCCAGCAGCTTAGGGCCTAGCGGGAACAATGAGCAGTTCTTC
clone_size: -; j_call: TRBJ2-1; v_call: TRBV24-1; d_call: -; cdr3_aa: CATSDLGRVDNEQFF; cdr3_nt: TGTGCCACCAGTGATTTGGGCAGGGTCGACAATGAGCAGTTCTTC
clone_size: once; j_call: TRBJ2-7; v_call: TRBV9; d_call: TRBD1; cdr3_aa: CASSGPGQGAGEQYF; cdr3_nt: TGTGCCAGCAGTGGTCCGGGACAGGGGGCCGGGGAGCAGTACTTC
clone_size: -; j_call: TRBJ1-5; v_call: TRBV5-4; d_call: -; cdr3_aa: CASSLVPGANQPQHF; cdr3_nt: TGTGCCAGCAGCTTGGTACCAGGGGCCAATCAGCCCCAGCATTTT
clone_size: -; j_call: TRBJ1-4; v_call: TRBV7-2; d_call: -; cdr3_aa: CASSRQSTNEKLFF; cdr3_nt: TGTGCCAGCAGTCGTCAGTCAACTAATGAAAAACTGTTTTTT
clone_size: -; j_call: TRBJ2-1; v_call: TRBV2; d_call: TRBD2; cdr3_aa: CASRSLAGSSYNEQFF; cdr3_nt: TGTGCCAGCAGGTCACTAGCGGGGAGCTCCTACAATGAGCAGTTCTTC
clone_size: few; j_call: TRBJ2-2; v_call: TRBV6-2/TRBV6-3; d_call: TRBD1; cdr3_aa: CASSLQGFNTGELFF; cdr3_nt: TGTGCCAGCAGTTTACAGGGGTTTAACACCGGGGAGCTGTTTTTT
clone_size: -; j_call: TRBJ2-1; v_call: TRBV28; d_call: -; cdr3_aa: CASVMRAEPYNEQFF; cdr3_nt: TGTGCCAGCGTTATGAGGGCGGAACCCTACAATGAGCAGTTCTTC
clone_size: -; j_call: TRBJ1-5; v_call: TRBV9; d_call: TRBD1; cdr3_aa: CASSVGTGGQPQHF; cdr3_nt: TGTGCCAGCAGCGTAGGGACAGGGGGACAGCCCCAGCATTTT
clone_size: -; j_call: TRBJ2-3; v_call: TRBV3-1/TRBV3-2; d_call: TRBD2; cdr3_aa: CASSRRGLAGGAGTDTQYF; cdr3_nt: TGTGCCAGCAGCCGAAGGGGGCTAGCGGGAGGGGCCGGCACAGATACGCAGTATTTT
clone_size: few; j_call: TRBJ1-2; v_call: TRBV7-9; d_call: -; cdr3_aa: CASSLAESYTF; cdr3_nt: TGTGCCAGCAGCTTAGCGGAGAGCTACACCTTC
clone_size: -; j_call: TRBJ2-1; v_call: TRBV29-1; d_call: TRBD2; cdr3_aa: CSVDPTPGTLAGVTGEQFF; cdr3_nt: TGCAGCGTTGACCCCACGCCGGGTACTCTAGCGGGAGTGACGGGTGAGCAGTTCTTC
clone_size: -; j_call: TRBJ2-2; v_call: TRBV5-1; d_call: -; cdr3_aa: CASSRLGQRSTGELFF; cdr3_nt: TGCGCCAGCAGCCGCCTTGGTCAGCGGAGCACCGGGGAGCTGTTTTTT
clone_size: -; j_call: TRBJ2-7; v_call: TRBV24-1; d_call: TRBD2; cdr3_aa: CATSDGGVGREQYF; cdr3_nt: TGTGCCACCAGCGACGGGGGGGTCGGGCGAGAGCAGTACTTC
clone_size: -; j_call: TRBJ1-1; v_call: TRBV7-2; d_call: -; cdr3_aa: CASSLGRVAFF; cdr3_nt: TGTGCCAGCAGCTTAGGCAGGGTAGCTTTCTTT
clone_size: -; j_call: TRBJ2-3; v_call: TRBV7-3; d_call: TRBD2; cdr3_aa: CASSLAGLAGGRGDTQYF; cdr3_nt: TGTGCCAGCAGCTTAGCGGGACTAGCGGGGGGACGTGGAGATACGCAGTATTTT
clone_size: -; j_call: TRBJ1-1; v_call: TRBV27; d_call: TRBD1; cdr3_aa: CASSSQGVNTEAFF; cdr3_nt: TGTGCCAGCAGTTCTCAGGGGGTAAACACTGAAGCTTTCTTT
clone_size: -; j_call: TRBJ1-4; v_call: TRBV7-9; d_call: -; cdr3_aa: CASSLLGEGQEKLFF; cdr3_nt: TGTGCCAGCAGCTTATTGGGAGAAGGACAGGAAAAACTGTTTTTT
clone_size: -; j_call: TRBJ1-5; v_call: TRBV19; d_call: -; cdr3_aa: CASSMGPGYNQPQHF; cdr3_nt: TGTGCCAGTAGTATGGGGCCAGGTTACAATCAGCCCCAGCATTTT
clone_size: -; j_call: TRBJ2-5; v_call: TRBV7-2; d_call: -; cdr3_aa: CASSYPGSQETQYF; cdr3_nt: TGTGCCAGCAGCTACCCAGGGTCTCAAGAGACCCAGTACTTC
clone_size: -; j_call: TRBJ2-1; v_call: TRBV5-5; d_call: TRBD1; cdr3_aa: CASSTGTDYNEQFF; cdr3_nt: TGTGCCAGCAGCACCGGGACAGACTACAATGAGCAGTTCTTC
clone_size: -; j_call: TRBJ2-7; v_call: TRBV1; d_call: -; cdr3_aa: CTSSQGQTSGRAGGCEQYF; cdr3_nt: TGCACCAGCAGCCAAGGGCAGACTAGCGGGAGGGCCGGGGGGTGCGAGCAGTACTTC
clone_size: -; j_call: TRBJ2-3; v_call: TRBV5-6; d_call: -; cdr3_aa: CASSLTATDTQYF; cdr3_nt: TGTGCCAGCAGCTTGACAGCCACAGATACGCAGTATTTT
clone_size: -; j_call: TRBJ2-1; v_call: TRBV6-4; d_call: -; cdr3_aa: CASSETLAHNEQFF; cdr3_nt: TGTGCCAGCAGTGAGACCCTAGCGCACAATGAGCAGTTCTTC
clone_size: -; j_call: TRBJ2-1; v_call: TRBV9; d_call: TRBD1; cdr3_aa: CASSPVGGQESGQFF; cdr3_nt: TGTGCCAGCAGCCCCGTCGGGGGACAGGAATCTGGGCAGTTCTTC
clone_size: -; j_call: TRBJ2-5; v_call: TRBV30; d_call: TRBD1; cdr3_aa: CAWSVTGGLQETQYF; cdr3_nt: TGTGCCTGGAGTGTGACAGGGGGCCTCCAAGAGACCCAGTACTTC
clone_size: -; j_call: TRBJ2-7; v_call: TRBV9; d_call: TRBD2; cdr3_aa: CASSGRDGGGSYEQYF; cdr3_nt: TGTGCCAGCAGCGGAAGGGACGGCGGGGGGTCTTACGAGCAGTACTTC
clone_size: -; j_call: TRBJ2-3; v_call: TRBV4-1; d_call: -; cdr3_aa: CASSPLGLATDTQYF; cdr3_nt: TGCGCCAGCAGCCCATTAGGGCTAGCCACAGATACGCAGTATTTT
clone_size: few; j_call: TRBJ1-5; v_call: TRBV15; d_call: -; cdr3_aa: CATSRDQNQPQHF; cdr3_nt: TGTGCCACCAGCAGAGATCAGAATCAGCCCCAGCATTTT
clone_size: once; j_call: TRBJ2-5; v_call: TRBV18; d_call: TRBD1; cdr3_aa: CASSPPTGKTQYF; cdr3_nt: TGTGCCAGCTCACCACCGACAGGGAAGACCCAGTACTTC
clone_size: -; j_call: TRBJ2-7; v_call: TRBV10-3; d_call: -; cdr3_aa: CAIKGGHLGEQYF; cdr3_nt: TGTGCCATCAAAGGGGGACATCTGGGCGAGCAGTACTTC
clone_size: -; j_call: TRBJ1-1; v_call: TRBV3-1/TRBV3-2; d_call: TRBD1; cdr3_aa: CASSRTGPTEAFF; cdr3_nt: TGTGCCAGCAGCCGGACAGGGCCCACTGAAGCTTTCTTT
clone_size: few; j_call: TRBJ1-2; v_call: TRBV7-8; d_call: TRBD1; cdr3_aa: CASSQTGGSGYTF; cdr3_nt: TGTGCCAGCAGCCAGACAGGGGGAAGCGGCTACACCTTC
clone_size: -; j_call: TRBJ1-5; v_call: TRBV18; d_call: -; cdr3_aa: CASSPSAGQGNQPQHF; cdr3_nt: TGTGCCAGCTCACCTTCCGCGGGGCAGGGTAATCAGCCCCAGCATTTT
clone_size: -; j_call: TRBJ2-1; v_call: TRBV7-9; d_call: TRBD1; cdr3_aa: CASSLPGQARREQFF; cdr3_nt: TGTGCCAGCAGCTTGCCGGGACAGGCCCGCCGCGAGCAGTTCTTC
clone_size: -; j_call: TRBJ2-7; v_call: TRBV5-1; d_call: -; cdr3_aa: CASGHDRSYEQYF; cdr3_nt: TGCGCCAGCGGCCACGACAGATCCTACGAGCAGTACTTC
clone_size: -; j_call: TRBJ1-6; v_call: TRBV6-1; d_call: -; cdr3_aa: CASSEEMSNSPLHF; cdr3_nt: TGTGCCAGCAGTGAAGAGATGAGTAATTCACCCCTCCACTTT